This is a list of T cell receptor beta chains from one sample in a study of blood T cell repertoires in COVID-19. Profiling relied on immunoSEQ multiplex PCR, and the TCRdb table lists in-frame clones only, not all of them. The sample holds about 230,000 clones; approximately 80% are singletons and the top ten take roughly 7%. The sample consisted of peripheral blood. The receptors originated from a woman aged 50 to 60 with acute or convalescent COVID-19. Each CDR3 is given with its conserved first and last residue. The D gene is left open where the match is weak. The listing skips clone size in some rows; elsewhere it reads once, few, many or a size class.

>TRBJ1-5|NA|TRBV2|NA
TGTGCCAGCAGCAAGGGACAACGTTTGGCGCCCCAGCATTTT
CASSKGQRLAPQHF
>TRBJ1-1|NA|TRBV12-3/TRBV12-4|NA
TGTGCCAGCAGCAGGGACTCTGAAGCTTTCTTT
CASSRDSEAFF
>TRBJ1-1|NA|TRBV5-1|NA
TGCGCCAGCAGCAGACGGGGGGATTTATCGTGGAACACTGAAGCTTTCTTT
CASSRRGDLSWNTEAFF
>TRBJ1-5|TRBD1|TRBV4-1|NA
TGCGCCAGCAGCCGGACAGGACAGGATATTCAGCCCCAGCATTTT
CASSRTGQDIQPQHF
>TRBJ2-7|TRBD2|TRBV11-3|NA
TGTGCCAGCAGCTTAGGGACTAGCTACGAGCAGTACTTC
CASSLGTSYEQYF
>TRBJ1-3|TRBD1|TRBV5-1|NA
TGCGCCAGCAGCCTAACAGGGGGGCTCTCGGGAAACACCATATATTTT
CASSLTGGLSGNTIYF
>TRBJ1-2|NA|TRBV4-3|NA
TGCGCCAGCAGCCAAGATCTCCTTGCGGGCTATGGCTACACCTTC
CASSQDLLAGYGYTF
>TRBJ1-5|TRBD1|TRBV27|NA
TGTGCCAGCAACTTGGGGACAGGGGCTATAAGCAATCAGCCCCAGCATTTT
CASNLGTGAISNQPQHF
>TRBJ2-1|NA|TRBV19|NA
TGTGCCAGTAGTGTCGCAGGGATAGGAAATTACAATGAGCAGTTCTTC
CASSVAGIGNYNEQFF
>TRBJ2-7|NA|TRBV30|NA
TGTGCCTGGAGTGACATGGACGAGCAGTACTTC
CAWSDMDEQYF
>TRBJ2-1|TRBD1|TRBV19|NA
TGTGCCAGTAGTCAGGGGGCGTACAATGAGCAGTTCTTC
CASSQGAYNEQFF
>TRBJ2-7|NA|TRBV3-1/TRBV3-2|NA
TGTGCCAGCAGCCAGGGATACTTGCCAGGGGATTACGAGCAGTACTTC
CASSQGYLPGDYEQYF
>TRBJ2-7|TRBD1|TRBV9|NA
TGTGCCAGCAGCGCCGACCTGACAGGGCCCTCGTACGAGCAGTACTTC
CASSADLTGPSYEQYF
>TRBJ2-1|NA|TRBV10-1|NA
TGCGCCAGCAGTGAGTCGAACGGGGACTCCTACAATGAGCAGTTCTTC
CASSESNGDSYNEQFF
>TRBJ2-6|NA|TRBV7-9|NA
TGTGCCAGCAGTTCAGGGGGGTCTGGGGCCAACGTCCTGACTTTC
CASSSGGSGANVLTF
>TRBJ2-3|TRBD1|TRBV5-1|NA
TGCGCCAGCAGCTTGGACAGGGGGGATAAAGATACGCAGTATTTT
CASSLDRGDKDTQYF
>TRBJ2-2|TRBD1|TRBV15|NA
TGTGCCACCAGCAGTCCGGGACAGGGTAACACCGGGGAGCTGTTTTTT
CATSSPGQGNTGELFF
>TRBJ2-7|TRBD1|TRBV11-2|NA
TGTGCCAGCAGCTTAAAGACAGGGGCCGAGCAGTACTTC
CASSLKTGAEQYF
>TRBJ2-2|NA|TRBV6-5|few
TGTGCCAGCAGTCACCAAACTAGCAACGGGGAGCTGTTTTTT
CASSHQTSNGELFF
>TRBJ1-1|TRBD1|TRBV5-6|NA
TGTGCCAGCAACCGACAGGGGGCCCTTCTGACTGAAGCTTTCTTT
CASNRQGALLTEAFF
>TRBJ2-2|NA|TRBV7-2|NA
TGTGCCAGCAGCTCGGGAGTTACCGGGGAGCTGTTTTTT
CASSSGVTGELFF
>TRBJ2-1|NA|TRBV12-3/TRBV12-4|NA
TGTGCCAGCAACCTCCTAGCGCACAATGAGCAGTTCTTC
CASNLLAHNEQFF
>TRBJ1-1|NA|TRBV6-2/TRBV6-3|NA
TGTGCCAGCAGTCGGACAGAAAGAAACACTGAAGCTTTCTTT
CASSRTERNTEAFF
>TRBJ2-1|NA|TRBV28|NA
TGTGCCAGCACTGAAAGTCAGATCGCAGGGTACAATGAGCAGTTCTTC
CASTESQIAGYNEQFF
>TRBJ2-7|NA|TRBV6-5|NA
TGTGCCAGCAGTATGGGGGACTTCTCCTACGAGCAGTACTTC
CASSMGDFSYEQYF
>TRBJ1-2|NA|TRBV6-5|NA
TGTGCCAGCAGGTCGACAGGCTACTATGGCTACACCTTC
CASRSTGYYGYTF
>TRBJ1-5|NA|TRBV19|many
TGTGCCAGTAGTATCAAGGACAGACCCAATCAGCCCCAGCATTTT
CASSIKDRPNQPQHF
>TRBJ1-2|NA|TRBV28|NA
TGTGCCAGCAGCTCAGGGCCCACTAACTATGGCTACACCTTC
CASSSGPTNYGYTF
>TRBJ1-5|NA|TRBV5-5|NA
TGTGCCAGCAGTCGTACAGGGTTTTTCAATCAGCCCCAGCATTTT
CASSRTGFFNQPQHF
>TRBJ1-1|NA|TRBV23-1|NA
TGCGCCAGCAGTAGTCGGCAGGGGTACACTGAAGCTTTCTTT
CASSSRQGYTEAFF
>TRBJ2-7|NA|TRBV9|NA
TGTGCCAGCAGCCCTGTCCCAGGCGGGTACGAGCAGTACTTC
CASSPVPGGYEQYF
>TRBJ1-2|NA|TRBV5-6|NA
TGTGCCAGCAGCTTGGCCCGGCGGCCCGCTAACTATGGCTACACCTTC
CASSLARRPANYGYTF
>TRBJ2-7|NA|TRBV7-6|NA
TGTGCCAGCAGCTTAGAAGAGTTCGGTTACGAGCAGTACTTC
CASSLEEFGYEQYF
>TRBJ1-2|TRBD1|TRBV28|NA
TGTGCCAGCACCGACCCGGGACAGGGCGGATATGGCTACACCTTC
CASTDPGQGGYGYTF
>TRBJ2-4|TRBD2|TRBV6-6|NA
TGTGCCAGCGCCGACGGGGACTACCTAGCCAAAAACATTCAGTACTTC
CASADGDYLAKNIQYF
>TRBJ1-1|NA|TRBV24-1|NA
TGTGCCACCTCACGTATGGGCTCTGAAGCTTTCTTT
CATSRMGSEAFF
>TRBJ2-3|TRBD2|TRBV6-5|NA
TGTGCCAGCAGCCTAGCGGGGGGACATACAGATACGCAGTATTTT
CASSLAGGHTDTQYF
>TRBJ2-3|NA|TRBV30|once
TGTGCCTGGAGTCACGGGTCTACAGATACGCAGTATTTT
CAWSHGSTDTQYF
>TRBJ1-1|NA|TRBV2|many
TGTGCCAGCAAAGGCAGGATATTCACTGAAGCTTTCTTT
CASKGRIFTEAFF
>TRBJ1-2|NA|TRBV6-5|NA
TGTGCCACCGCCCCGGGACATTTCTATGGCTACACCTTC
CATAPGHFYGYTF
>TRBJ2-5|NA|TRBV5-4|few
TGTGCCAGCAGCCTGGGGACGCCATCGGGGGAGACCCAGTACTTC
CASSLGTPSGETQYF
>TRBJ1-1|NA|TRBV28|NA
TGTGCCACCCAGGGGCCCACTGAAGCTTTCTTT
CATQGPTEAFF
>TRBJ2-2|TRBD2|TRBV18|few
TGTGCCAGCTCACCCTTTAGCGGGGCGAACACCGGGGAGCTGTTTTTT
CASSPFSGANTGELFF
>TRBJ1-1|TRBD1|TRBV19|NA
TGTGCCAGTAGTTGGCAGGGGGAGACTGAAGCTTTCTTT
CASSWQGETEAFF
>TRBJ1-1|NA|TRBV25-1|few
TGTGCCAGCAGTGAACCAGGGCTGGCCACTGAAGCTTTCTTT
CASSEPGLATEAFF
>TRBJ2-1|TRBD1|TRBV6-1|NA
TGTGCCAGCAGTAAAGACAGGGGGTTCGACTCCTACAATGAGCAGTTCTTC
CASSKDRGFDSYNEQFF